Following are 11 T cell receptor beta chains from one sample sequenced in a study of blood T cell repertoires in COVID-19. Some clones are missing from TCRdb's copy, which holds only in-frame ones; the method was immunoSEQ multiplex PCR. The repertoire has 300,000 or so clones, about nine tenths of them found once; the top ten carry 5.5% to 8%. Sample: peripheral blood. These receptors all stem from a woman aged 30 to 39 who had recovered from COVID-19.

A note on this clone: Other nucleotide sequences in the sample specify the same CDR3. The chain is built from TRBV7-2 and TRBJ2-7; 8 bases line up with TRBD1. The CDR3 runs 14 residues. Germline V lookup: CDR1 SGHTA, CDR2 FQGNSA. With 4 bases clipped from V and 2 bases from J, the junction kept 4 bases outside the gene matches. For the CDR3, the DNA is TGTGCCAGCAGCTACGACAGGGGACCCTACGAGCAGTACTTC. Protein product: CASSYDRGPYEQYF.

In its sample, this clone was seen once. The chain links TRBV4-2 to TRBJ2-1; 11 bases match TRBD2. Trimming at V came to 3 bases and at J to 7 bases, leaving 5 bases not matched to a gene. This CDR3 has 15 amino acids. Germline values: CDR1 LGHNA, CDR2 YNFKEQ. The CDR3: CASSQRLAGRNEQFF. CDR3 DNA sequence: TGTGCCAGCAGCCAGAGACTAGCGGGGAGAAATGAGCAGTTCTTC.

Here the CDR3 reads CASSQGTGNEQYF. The DNA of the CDR3 is TGTGCCAGCAGCCAAGGGACAGGGAACGAGCAGTACTTC. This chain connects TRBV7-9 to TRBJ2-7; TRBD1 matches 9 bases. This CDR3 is 13 amino acids long. The germline CDR1 and CDR2 sequences are SEHNR and FQNEAQ (reference sequence). After removal of 5 bases from V and 5 bases from J, the junction contained 4 bases not matched to a gene. The entire variable domain, with the rest obtained from reference TRBV7-9 and TRBJ2-7, is as follows: DTGVSQNPRHKITKRGQNVTFRCDPISEHNRLYWYRQTLGQGPEFLTYFQNEAQLEKSRLLSDRFSAERPKGSFSTLEIQRTEQGDSAMYLCASSQGTGNEQYFGPGTRLTVT.

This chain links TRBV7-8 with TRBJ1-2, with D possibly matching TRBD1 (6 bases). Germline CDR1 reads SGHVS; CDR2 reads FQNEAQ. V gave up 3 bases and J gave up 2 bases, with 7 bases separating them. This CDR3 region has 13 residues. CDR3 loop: CASSLGANYGYTF. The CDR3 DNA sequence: TGTGCCAGCAGCTTGGGGGCCAACTATGGCTACACCTTC. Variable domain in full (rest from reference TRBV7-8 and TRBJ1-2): GAGVSQSPRYKVAKRGQDVALRCDPISGHVSLFWYQQALGQGPEFLTYFQNEAQLDKSGLPSDRFFAERPEGSVSTLKIQRTQQEDSAVYLCASSLGANYGYTFGSGTRLTVV.

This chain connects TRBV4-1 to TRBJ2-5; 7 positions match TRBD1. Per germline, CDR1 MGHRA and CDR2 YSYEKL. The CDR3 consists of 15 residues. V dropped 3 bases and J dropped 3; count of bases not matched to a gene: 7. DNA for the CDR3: TGCGCCAGCAGCCAGCAGATCACAGGGGAAGAGACCCAGTACTTC. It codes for CASSQQITGEETQYF.

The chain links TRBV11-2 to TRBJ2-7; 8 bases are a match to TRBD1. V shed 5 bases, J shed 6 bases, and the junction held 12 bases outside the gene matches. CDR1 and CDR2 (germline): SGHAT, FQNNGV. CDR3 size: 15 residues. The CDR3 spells CASSLPQAGGIEQYF. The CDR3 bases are TGTGCCAGCAGCCTCCCCCAGGCAGGGGGCATCGAGCAGTACTTC.

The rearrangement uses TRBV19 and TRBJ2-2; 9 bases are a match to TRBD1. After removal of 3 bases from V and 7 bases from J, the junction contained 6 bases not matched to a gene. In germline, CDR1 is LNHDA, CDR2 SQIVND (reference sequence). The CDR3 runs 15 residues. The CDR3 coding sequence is TGTGCCAGTAGTATCCGGGACAGGGATCACGGGGAGCTGTTTTTT. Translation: CASSIRDRDHGELFF.

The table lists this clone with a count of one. The CDR3 DNA reads as TGTGCCAGCAGTGCAGCGACAGGGGCACCCATCGAGCAGTACTTC. It codes for CASSAATGAPIEQYF. The chain couples TRBV27 to TRBJ2-7; 8 nucleotides match TRBD1. Losses at the gene ends were 5 bases for V and 6 bases for J; bases not matched to a gene: 12. The CDR3 covers 15 residues. In germline, CDR1 is MNHEY, CDR2 SMNVEV (reference sequence).

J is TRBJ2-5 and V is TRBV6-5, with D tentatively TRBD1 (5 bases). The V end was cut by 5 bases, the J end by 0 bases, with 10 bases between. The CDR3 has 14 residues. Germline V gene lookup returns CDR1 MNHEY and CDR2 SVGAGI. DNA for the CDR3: TGTGCCAGCAGTAGAAGACAGAACCAAGAGACCCAGTACTTC. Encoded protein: CASSRRQNQETQYF.

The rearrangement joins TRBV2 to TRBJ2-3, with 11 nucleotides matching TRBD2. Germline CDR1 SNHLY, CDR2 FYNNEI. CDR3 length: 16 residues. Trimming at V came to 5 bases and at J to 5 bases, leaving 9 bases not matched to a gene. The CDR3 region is CASSYSGGANLDTQYF. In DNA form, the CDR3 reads TGTGCCAGCAGTTATAGCGGGGGGGCTAATTTAGATACGCAGTATTTT.

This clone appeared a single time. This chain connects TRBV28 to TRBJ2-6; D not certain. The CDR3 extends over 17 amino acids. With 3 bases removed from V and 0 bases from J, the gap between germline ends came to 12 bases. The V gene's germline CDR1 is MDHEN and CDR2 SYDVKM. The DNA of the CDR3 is TGTGCCAGCAGTTTGGGCAGGTTTAGCTCTGGGGCCAACGTCCTGACTTTC. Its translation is CASSLGRFSSGANVLTF.